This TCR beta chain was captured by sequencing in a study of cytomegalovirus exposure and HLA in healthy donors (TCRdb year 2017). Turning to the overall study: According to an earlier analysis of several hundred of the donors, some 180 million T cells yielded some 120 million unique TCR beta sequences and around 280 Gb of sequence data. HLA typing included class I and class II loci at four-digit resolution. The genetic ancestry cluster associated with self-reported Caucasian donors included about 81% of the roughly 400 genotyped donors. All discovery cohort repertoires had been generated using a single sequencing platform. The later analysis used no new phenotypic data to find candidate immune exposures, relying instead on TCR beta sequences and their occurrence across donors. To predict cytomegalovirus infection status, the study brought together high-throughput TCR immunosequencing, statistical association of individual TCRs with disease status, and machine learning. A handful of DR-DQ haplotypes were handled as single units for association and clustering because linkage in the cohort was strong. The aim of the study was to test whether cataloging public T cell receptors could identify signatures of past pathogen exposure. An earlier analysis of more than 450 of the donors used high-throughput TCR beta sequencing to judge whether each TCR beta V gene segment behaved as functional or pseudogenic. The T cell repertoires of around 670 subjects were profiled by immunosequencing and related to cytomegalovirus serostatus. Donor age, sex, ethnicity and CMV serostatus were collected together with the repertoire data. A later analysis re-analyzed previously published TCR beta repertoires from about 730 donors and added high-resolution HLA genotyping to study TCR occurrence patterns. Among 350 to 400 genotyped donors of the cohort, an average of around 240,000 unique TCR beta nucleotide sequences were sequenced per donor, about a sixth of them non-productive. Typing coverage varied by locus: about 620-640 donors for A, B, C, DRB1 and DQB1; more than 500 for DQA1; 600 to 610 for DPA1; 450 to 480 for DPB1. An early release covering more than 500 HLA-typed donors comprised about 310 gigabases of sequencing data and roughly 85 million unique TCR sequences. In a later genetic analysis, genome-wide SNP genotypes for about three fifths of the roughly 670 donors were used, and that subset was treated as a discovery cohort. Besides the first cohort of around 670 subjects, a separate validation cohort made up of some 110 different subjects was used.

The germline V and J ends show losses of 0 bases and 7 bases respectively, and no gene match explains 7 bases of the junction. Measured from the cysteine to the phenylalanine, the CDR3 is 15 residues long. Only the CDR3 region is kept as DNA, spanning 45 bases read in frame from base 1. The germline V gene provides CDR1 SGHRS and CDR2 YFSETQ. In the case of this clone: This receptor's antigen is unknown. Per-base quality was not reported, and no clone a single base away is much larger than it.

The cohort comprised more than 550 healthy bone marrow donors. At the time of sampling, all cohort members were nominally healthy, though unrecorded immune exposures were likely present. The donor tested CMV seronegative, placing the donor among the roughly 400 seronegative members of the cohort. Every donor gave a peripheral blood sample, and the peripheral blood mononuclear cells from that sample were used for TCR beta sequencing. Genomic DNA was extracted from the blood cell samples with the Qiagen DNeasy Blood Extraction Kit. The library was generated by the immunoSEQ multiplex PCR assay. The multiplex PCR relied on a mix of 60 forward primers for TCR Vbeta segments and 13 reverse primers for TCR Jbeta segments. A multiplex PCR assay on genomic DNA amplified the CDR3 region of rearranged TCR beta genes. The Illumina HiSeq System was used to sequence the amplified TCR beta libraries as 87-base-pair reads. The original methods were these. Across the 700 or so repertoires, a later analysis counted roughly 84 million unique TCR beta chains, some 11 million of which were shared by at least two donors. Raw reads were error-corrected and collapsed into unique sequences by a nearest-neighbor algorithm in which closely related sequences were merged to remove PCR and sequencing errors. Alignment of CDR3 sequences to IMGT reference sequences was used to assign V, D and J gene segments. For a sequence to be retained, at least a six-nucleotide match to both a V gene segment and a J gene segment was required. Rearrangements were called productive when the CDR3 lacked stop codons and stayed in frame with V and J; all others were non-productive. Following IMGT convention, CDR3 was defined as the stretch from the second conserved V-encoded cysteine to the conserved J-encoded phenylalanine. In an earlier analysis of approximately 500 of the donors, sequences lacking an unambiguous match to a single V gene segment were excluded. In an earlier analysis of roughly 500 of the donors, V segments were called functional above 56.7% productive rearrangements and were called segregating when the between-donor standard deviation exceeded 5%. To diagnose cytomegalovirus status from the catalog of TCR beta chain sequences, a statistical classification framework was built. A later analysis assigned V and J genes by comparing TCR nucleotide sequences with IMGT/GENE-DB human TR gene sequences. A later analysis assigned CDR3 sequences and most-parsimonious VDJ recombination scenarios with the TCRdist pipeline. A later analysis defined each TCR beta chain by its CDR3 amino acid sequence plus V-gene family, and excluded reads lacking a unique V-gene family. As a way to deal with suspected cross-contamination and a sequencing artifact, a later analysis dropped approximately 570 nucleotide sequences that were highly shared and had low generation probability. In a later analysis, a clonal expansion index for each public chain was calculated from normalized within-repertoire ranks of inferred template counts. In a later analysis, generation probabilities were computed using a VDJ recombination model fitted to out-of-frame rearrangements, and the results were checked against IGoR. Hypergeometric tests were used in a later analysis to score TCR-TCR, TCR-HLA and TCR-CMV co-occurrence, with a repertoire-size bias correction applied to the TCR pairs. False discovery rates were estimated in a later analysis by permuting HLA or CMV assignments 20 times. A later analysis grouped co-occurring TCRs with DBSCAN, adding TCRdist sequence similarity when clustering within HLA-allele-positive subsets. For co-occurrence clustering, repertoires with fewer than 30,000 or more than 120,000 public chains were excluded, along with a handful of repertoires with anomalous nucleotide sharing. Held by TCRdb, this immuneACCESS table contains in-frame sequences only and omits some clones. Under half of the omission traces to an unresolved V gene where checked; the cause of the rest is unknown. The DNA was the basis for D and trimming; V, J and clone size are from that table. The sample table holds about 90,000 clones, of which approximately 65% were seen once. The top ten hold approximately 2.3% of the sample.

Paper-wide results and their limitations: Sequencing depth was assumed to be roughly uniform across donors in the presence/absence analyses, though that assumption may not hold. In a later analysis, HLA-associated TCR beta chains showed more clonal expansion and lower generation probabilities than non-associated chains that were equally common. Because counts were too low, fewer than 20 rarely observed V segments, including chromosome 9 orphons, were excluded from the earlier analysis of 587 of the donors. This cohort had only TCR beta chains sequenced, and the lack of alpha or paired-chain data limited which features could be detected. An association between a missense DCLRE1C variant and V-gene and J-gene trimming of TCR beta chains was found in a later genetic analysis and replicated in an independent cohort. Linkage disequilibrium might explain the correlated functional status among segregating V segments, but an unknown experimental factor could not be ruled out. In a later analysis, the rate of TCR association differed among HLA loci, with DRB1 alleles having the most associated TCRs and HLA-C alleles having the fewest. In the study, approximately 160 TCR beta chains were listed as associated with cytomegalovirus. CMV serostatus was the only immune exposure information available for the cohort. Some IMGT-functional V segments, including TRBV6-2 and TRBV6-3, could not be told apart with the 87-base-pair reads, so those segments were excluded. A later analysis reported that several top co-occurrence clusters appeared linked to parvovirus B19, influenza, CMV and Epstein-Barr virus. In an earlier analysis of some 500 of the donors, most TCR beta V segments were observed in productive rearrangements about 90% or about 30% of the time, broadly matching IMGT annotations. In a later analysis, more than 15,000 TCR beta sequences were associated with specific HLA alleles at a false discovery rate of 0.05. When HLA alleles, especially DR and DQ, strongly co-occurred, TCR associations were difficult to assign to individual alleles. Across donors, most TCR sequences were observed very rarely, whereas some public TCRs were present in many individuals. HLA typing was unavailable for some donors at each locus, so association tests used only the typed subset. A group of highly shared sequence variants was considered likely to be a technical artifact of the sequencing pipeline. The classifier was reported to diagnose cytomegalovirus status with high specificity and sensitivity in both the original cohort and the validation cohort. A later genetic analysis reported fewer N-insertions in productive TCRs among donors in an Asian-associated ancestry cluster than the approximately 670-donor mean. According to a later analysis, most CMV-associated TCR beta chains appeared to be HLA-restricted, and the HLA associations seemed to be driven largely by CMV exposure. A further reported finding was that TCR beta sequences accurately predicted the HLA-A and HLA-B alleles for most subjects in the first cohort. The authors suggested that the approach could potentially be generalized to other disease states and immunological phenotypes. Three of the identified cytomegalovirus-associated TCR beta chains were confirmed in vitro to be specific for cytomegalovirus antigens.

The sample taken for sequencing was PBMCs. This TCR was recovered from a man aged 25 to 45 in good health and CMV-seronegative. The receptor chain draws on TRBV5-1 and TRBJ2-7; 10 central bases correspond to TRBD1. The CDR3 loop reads CASSLGTGGTREQYF. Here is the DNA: TGCGCCAGCAGCTTGGGGACAGGGGGAACTCGGGAGCAGTACTTC.